The present entry profiles one TCR beta chain with its context. As yet, its antigen is unknown. Some clones are missing from TCRdb's copy, which holds only in-frame ones; the method was immunoSEQ multiplex PCR. Found here are roughly 660,000 clones, 80% to 95% of them singletons; the top ten hold about a third. The entry originates in a study of shared clonotypes between healthy human individuals. The study's findings and limits: Sorted-subset sequencing was shown by rarefaction to be incomplete despite large depth. Clonotype sharing across donors was expected to vary with sequencing depth.

The V end lost 2 bases, the J end lost 3 bases, and 11 bases lay between the germline ends. Germline values: CDR1 MNHEY, CDR2 SMNVEV (reference sequence). This CDR3 is 14 amino acids long. The sequencing input was memory CD8+ T cells from PBMCs. The subset here: CD45RO+ cells pooled with CCR7-negative TemRA cells. The V call is TRBV27, the J call TRBJ2-7, with D possibly TRBD1 on 6 matching bases. This TCR was recovered from a man younger than 35 in good health. Some clones in this sample may be carry-over from other donors' samples. Here the CDR3 DNA reads TGTGCCAGCAGTTTAGGACAGAAAATCTACGAGCAGTACTTC. It is translated as CASSLGQKIYEQYF.